Below are 32 T cell receptor beta chains sequenced from a single sample in a study of T cell clonality in common variable immunodeficiency. Profiling relied on immunoSEQ multiplex PCR, and the TCRdb table lists in-frame clones only, not all of them. Sampling found approximately 81,000 clones, none seen once. The sequencing input was peripheral blood mononuclear cells. The receptors come from a person between 18 and 69 years old in good health.

The sample holds many counts of this clone. The CDR3 goes on 3 residues after the read ends, and that part is filled in from the germline J gene. The rearrangement links TRBV5-1 to TRBJ2-5, with 16 bases identical to TRBD2. The CDR3 extends over 20 amino acids. Per germline, CDR1 SGHRS and CDR2 YFSETQ. V gave up 1 base and J gave up 1 base; unmatched junction bases: 10. The DNA read from the CDR3 is TGCGCCAGCAGCTTGTCACCGGGACTAGCGGGGGGGACCTTCCAAGAGACC. This translates into CASSLSPGLAGGTFQET. The complete CDR3 reads CASSLSPGLAGGTFQETQYF. Full variable domain (remainder filled in from reference TRBV5-1 and TRBJ2-5): KAGVTQTPRYLIKTRGQQVTLSCSPISGHRSVSWYQQTPGQGLQFLFEYFSETQRNKGNFPGRFSGRQFSNSRSEMNVSTLELGDSALYLCASSLSPGLAGGTFQETQYFGPGTRLLVL.

This clone was observed many times. The read is 3 residues too short to cover the CDR3 end, so that end is filled in from the germline J gene. The V call is TRBV19, the J call TRBJ2-7; 8 bases line up with TRBD1. With 5 bases clipped from V and 2 bases from J, the junction kept 8 bases outside the gene matches. The CDR3 runs to 15 residues. CDR1 is LNHDA and CDR2 is SQIVND in the germline V gene (reference sequence). Incomplete CDR3 DNA: TGTGCCAGTAGTCGGGGACAGGCGGCACCCTACGAG. It codes for CASSRGQAAPYE. The full CDR3 sequence reads CASSRGQAAPYEQYF.

This clone was seen at least ten times. The read ends 3 residues early relative to the CDR3; the germline J gene fills the gap. This rearrangement joins TRBV29-1 to TRBJ2-5, with 9 bases lining up with TRBD2. Per germline, CDR1 SQVTM and CDR2 ANQGSEA. Trimming removed 5 bases from V and 5 bases from J; junction bases left unmatched: 6. This CDR3 contains 13 residues. This chain's CDR3 is CSVRREGLETQYF. Partial CDR3 DNA: TGCAGCGTTCGGCGGGAGGGCCTGGAGACC.

This clone appeared many times. The CDR3 is cut off 3 residues early in the read; its end comes from the germline J gene. This chain uses TRBV10-1 with TRBJ2-5; D is uncertain. The CDR3 sequence is 12 residues long. Germline assignment: CDR1 WNHNN and CDR2 SYGVQD (reference sequence). V was cut by 0 bases and J by 5 bases, with 4 bases left in between. The CDR3 bases that were read are TGCGCCAGCAGTGAGTCTCTCGAGACC. This translates into CASSESLET. The full-length CDR3 reads as CASSESLETQYF.

In its sample, this clone was seen many times. The sequenced fragment ends 3 residues before the CDR3 boundary, so the rest is inferred from the germline J gene. The chain combines TRBV7-6 with TRBJ1-4, with TRBD1 as a possible D gene (5 bases). Trimming pared 1 base from V and 3 bases from J, leaving 6 bases between. Germline-derived CDR1 and CDR2 are SGHVS and FNYEAQ. The CDR3 is 14 amino acids. The CDR3 sequence is CASSLVGANEKLFF. The DNA read from the CDR3 is TGTGCCAGCAGCTTAGTAGGGGCTAATGAAAAA.

In this sample, this clone turned up many times. Sequencing ends 3 residues short of the CDR3 end; the germline J gene provides the rest. The rearrangement uses TRBV2 and TRBJ1-1, with D perhaps TRBD1 (5 bases). In germline, CDR1 is SNHLY, CDR2 FYNNEI. This CDR3 spans 15 amino acids. Trimming pared 6 bases from V and 5 bases from J, leaving 19 bases between. The CDR3: CASSETQGRSTEAFF. The DNA read from the CDR3 is TGTGCCAGCAGCGAAACTCAGGGTCGGAGTACTGAA.

At least ten counts were recorded for this clone. The CDR3 loop reads CASSFVAVPQETQYF. The DNA read from the CDR3 is TGTGCCAGCAGCTTTGTAGCGGTCCCCCAAGAGACC. The chain uses TRBV7-2 and TRBJ2-5, with D possibly TRBD2 on 6 matching bases. Sequencing ends 3 residues short of the CDR3 end; the germline J gene provides the rest. Deletions cut 3 bases from V and 1 base from J, with 12 bases between. CDR1 and CDR2 from the germline V gene are SGHTA and FQGNSA. The CDR3 sequence is 15 residues long.

This clone has at least ten counts. Read coverage stops 3 residues before the CDR3 terminus; the germline J gene supplies the remainder. The rearrangement joins TRBV5-6 to TRBJ2-4; 12 nucleotides align to TRBD2. This CDR3 region has 14 residues. The germline CDR1 and CDR2 sequences are SGHDT and YYEEEE. The CDR3 sequence is CASSAGGTSGYQYF. CDR3 bases read: TGTGCCAGCAGCGCTGGAGGGACTAGCGGGTAT.

This clone came up many times. The CDR3 end lies 3 residues beyond the end of the read and is filled in from the germline J gene. The genes are TRBV5-6 and TRBJ2-1, with 10 nucleotides matching TRBD2. This CDR3 comprises 14 residues. Per germline, CDR1 SGHDT and CDR2 YYEEEE. V lost 1 base, J lost 9 bases, and 4 bases stayed unmatched. CDR3 bases read: TGTGCCAGCAGCTTGCAGGTAGCGGGAGGTGAG. It codes for CASSLQVAGGE. The whole CDR3 protein reads CASSLQVAGGEQFF.

This clone was detected many times. The sequence runs out 3 residues before the end of the CDR3; the remainder is reconstructed from the germline J gene. This chain uses TRBV19 with TRBJ2-7, with 8 bases that match TRBD1. CDR3 size: 14 residues. V shed 5 bases, J shed 0 bases, and the junction held 3 bases outside the gene matches. From germline, CDR1 is LNHDA and CDR2 SQIVND (reference sequence). CDR3 DNA (partial): TGTGCCAGTAGTGCCGGACAGGGCTCCTACGAG. Translation: CASSAGQGSYE. Given in full, the CDR3 is CASSAGQGSYEQYF.

This clone showed up many times. Read coverage stops 3 residues before the CDR3 terminus; the germline J gene supplies the remainder. J is TRBJ2-5 and V is TRBV15, with 13 bases lining up with TRBD2. Germline values: CDR1 LNHNV, CDR2 YYDKDF (reference sequence). J was trimmed by 4 bases and V by 0 bases; bases with no gene match: 2. CDR3 length equals 16 residues. Incomplete CDR3 DNA: TGTGCCACCAGCAGAGACAGGACTAGCGGGAGAGAGACC. It specifies CATSRDRTSGRET. The whole CDR3 protein reads CATSRDRTSGRETQYF.

There are many counts of this clone. The CDR3 is cut off 3 residues early in the read; its end comes from the germline J gene. The chain carries TRBV6-2 or TRBV6-3 and TRBJ1-1; 10 bases are shared with TRBD1. Per germline, CDR1 MNHEY and CDR2 SVGEGT. This CDR3 contains 14 residues. With 2 bases clipped from V and 6 bases from J, the junction kept 3 bases outside the gene matches. The CDR3 reads CASSYGTGVPEAFF. The DNA read from the CDR3 is TGTGCCAGCAGTTACGGGACAGGGGTCCCTGAA.

In its sample, this clone was seen many times. The read finishes 3 residues shy of the CDR3 end, and the germline J gene is used to complete it. The V call is TRBV20-1, the J call TRBJ1-2; maybe TRBD1 (6 bases). V was trimmed by 4 bases and J by 5 bases, leaving 11 bases between them. In germline, CDR1 is DFQATT, CDR2 SNEGSKA (reference sequence). The length of the CDR3 is 12 residues. CDR3: CSAIATGYGYTF. The CDR3 bases that were read are TGCAGTGCTATTGCCACAGGGTATGGC.

This clone was counted ten times or more. Read sequence stops 3 residues before the CDR3 end, and the germline J gene provides the missing end. J is TRBJ2-7 and V is TRBV2, with TRBD2 matching 9 bases. The ends lost 11 bases at V and 3 bases at J; junction bases unmatched: 8. The CDR3 is 13 residues long. The germline CDR1 and CDR2 sequences are SNHLY and FYNNEI. CDR3 region: CASQTSGGYEQYF. Partial CDR3 DNA: TGTGCCTCGCAGACTAGCGGTGGCTACGAG. Drawing the rest from reference TRBV2 and TRBJ2-7, the complete variable domain is EPEVTQTPSHQVTQMGQEVILRCVPISNHLYFYWYRQILGQKVEFLVSFYNNEISEKSEIFDDQFSVERPDGSNFTLKIRSTKLEDSAMYFCASQTSGGYEQYFGPGTRLTVT.

Worth noting for this clone: The read ends 3 residues early relative to the CDR3; the germline J gene fills the gap. V and J are TRBV7-8 and TRBJ2-5; TRBD1 is a possible D gene (5 bases). From germline, CDR1 is SGHVS and CDR2 FQNEAQ. V lost 1 base and J 2 bases, leaving 14 bases between the germline ends. The CDR3 loop spans 16 amino acids. The CDR3 is CASSLEPLTAQETQYF. The CDR3 bases that were read are TGTGCCAGCAGCTTAGAACCCCTGACAGCTCAAGAGACC.

This clone was seen ten or more times. The CDR3 is cut off 3 residues early in the read; its end comes from the germline J gene. The rearrangement uses TRBV30 and TRBJ2-2, with 7 nucleotides matching TRBD2. This CDR3 region has 14 residues. Germline CDR1 reads GTSNPN; CDR2 reads SVGIG (reference sequence). J lost 5 bases, V lost 6 bases, and 9 bases had no gene match. The sequenced CDR3 bases are TGTGCCTGCAGCGGGGCTAGCGTTACCGGGGAG. Its translation is CACSGASVTGE. In full, the CDR3 is CACSGASVTGELFF. Looking up the rest from reference TRBV30 and TRBJ2-2 gives the full variable domain: SQTIHQWPATLVQPVGSPLSLECTVEGTSNPNLYWYRQAAGRGLQLLFYSVGIGQISSEVPQNLSASRPQDRQFILSSKKLLLSDSGFYLCACSGASVTGELFFGEGSRLTVL.

This clone was recorded at least ten times. Sequencing ends 3 residues short of the CDR3 end; the germline J gene provides the rest. The chain combines TRBV4-1 with TRBJ2-7; tentatively, D is TRBD1 (6 bases). The V end was cut by 3 bases, the J end by 5 bases, with 20 bases between. Germline V gene data show CDR1 as MGHRA and CDR2 as YSYEKL. CDR3 length: 16 amino acids. CDR3 bases read: TGCGCCAGCAGCCAGATCAAAACAGGGTTAGTCGACGAG. Amino acids: CASSQIKTGLVDE. The complete CDR3 sequence is CASSQIKTGLVDEQYF.

This clone was found many times. From the germline J gene comes the end of the CDR3, since the read stops 3 residues before it. The chain joins TRBV20-1 to TRBJ1-6; D is possibly TRBD1 (6 bases). The CDR3 is 17 residues long. CDR1 is DFQATT and CDR2 is SNEGSKA in the germline V gene (reference sequence). V gave up 5 bases and J gave up 0 bases, with 17 bases separating them. CDR3: CSAWIMGANSYNSPLHF. Incomplete CDR3 DNA: TGCAGTGCTTGGATTATGGGGGCCAACTCCTATAATTCACCC.

This clone was seen repeatedly, ten times or more. Read sequence stops 3 residues before the CDR3 end, and the germline J gene provides the missing end. The J gene is TRBJ2-1, the V gene TRBV19; D could derive from TRBD1 or TRBD2 (5 bases each). The CDR3 sequence is 17 residues long. V lost 4 bases to trimming and J lost 0 bases, with 16 bases between them. CDR1 and CDR2 from the germline V gene are LNHDA and SQIVND (reference sequence). CDR3 protein: CASSTHLRGSSYNEQFF. Partial CDR3 DNA: TGTGCCAGTAGTACGCATCTGAGGGGCAGCTCCTACAATGAG. The full variable domain, with the rest looked up from reference TRBV19 and TRBJ2-1, is DGGITQSPKYLFRKEGQNVTLSCEQNLNHDAMYWYRQDPGQGLRLIYYSQIVNDFQKGDIAEGYSVSREKKESFPLTVTSAQKNPTAFYLCASSTHLRGSSYNEQFFGPGTRLTVL.

This clone has at least ten counts. The missing CDR3 end, 3 residues past where the read stops, is filled in from the germline J gene. J is TRBJ2-1 and V is TRBV12-3 or TRBV12-4; D might be TRBD2 (6 bases). The ends were cut back, 3 bases at V and 7 bases at J, with 13 bases in the middle. The CDR3 sequence is 14 residues long. The CDR3 protein is CASSLEGIRNEQFF. Partial CDR3 DNA: TGTGCCAGCAGTTTGGAGGGGATAAGGAATGAG.

This clone was counted at least ten times. The CDR3: CASSRSGGEETQYF. The covered CDR3 bases are TGTGCCAGCAGCCGGTCAGGGGGCGAAGAGACC. The V gene is TRBV7-9, the J gene TRBJ2-5; 8 nucleotides line up with TRBD1. The read falls 3 residues short of the CDR3 end, and the missing part is taken from the germline J gene. The CDR3 is 14 amino acids. Germline V gene data show CDR1 as SEHNR and CDR2 as FQNEAQ (reference sequence). V shed 5 bases and J 3 bases; nucleotides not matched to a gene: 5.

This clone was counted between two and nine times. At one of its ends the junction is not consistent with the germline gene, which may arise from a read error. The read stops 3 residues short of the end of the CDR3; the missing end is completed from the germline J gene. This sample includes further DNA sequences coding for the same CDR3. The chain employs TRBV7-9 and TRBJ2-3; TRBD1 matches at 8 bases. Germline values: CDR1 SEHNR, CDR2 FQNEAQ (reference sequence). This CDR3 has 15 amino acids. The CDR3 DNA, read in part, is TGCGCCAGCAGCCTCCAGGGGGCTAGCACAGATACG. It is translated as CASSLQGASTDT. The CDR3 as a whole reads CASSLQGASTDTQYF.

In this sample, this clone turned up many times. The CDR3 goes on 3 residues after the read ends, and that part is filled in from the germline J gene. V is TRBV2 and J is TRBJ2-3; no definite D call. The CDR3 sequence is 13 residues long. CDR1 SNHLY and CDR2 FYNNEI come from the germline V gene. Trimming removed 6 bases at V and 1 base at J, with 8 bases between. The DNA read from the CDR3 is TGTGCCAGCAGAGGCCCTGGCACAGATACG. Translating it yields CASRGPGTDT. In full, the CDR3 reads CASRGPGTDTQYF.

This clone was detected many times. The read ends 3 residues early relative to the CDR3; the germline J gene fills the gap. This rearrangement joins TRBV2 to TRBJ2-5, with D hard to call. Trimming took 7 bases from V and 5 from J, leaving 11 bases between them. This CDR3 is built from 12 residues. In germline, CDR1 is SNHLY, CDR2 FYNNEI. CDR3 DNA (partial): TGTGCCAGCAAAGCCTACGGGGAGACC. The encoded protein is CASKAYGET. The entire CDR3 reads CASKAYGETQYF.

This clone was observed at least ten times. Read data end 3 residues before the CDR3 end; the end is taken from the germline J gene. This rearrangement joins TRBV7-2 to TRBJ2-4; 8 bases line up with TRBD2. The V gene end was trimmed by 4 bases and the J gene end by 9 bases; junction bases not matched to a gene: 11. Looked up from germline, CDR1 is SGHTA and CDR2 is FQGNSA. The CDR3 spans 15 residues. CDR3 residues: CASSSGGTGGRIQYF. The part of the CDR3 DNA that was read is TGTGCCAGCAGCTCGGGGGGGACGGGAGGGCGCATT. The full variable domain, with the rest looked up from reference TRBV7-2 and TRBJ2-4, is GAGVSQSPSNKVTEKGKDVELRCDPISGHTALYWYRQSLGQGLEFLIYFQGNSAPDKSGLPSDRFSAERTGGSVSTLTIQRTQQEDSAVYLCASSSGGTGGRIQYFGAGTRLSVL.

This clone was recorded many times. Coverage ceases 3 residues before the CDR3 finishes, and the germline J gene fills in the end. The genes are TRBV7-2 and TRBJ2-7, with D perhaps TRBD1 (6 bases). Trimming cost V 4 bases and J 3 bases, with 7 bases left between them. The V gene's germline CDR1 is SGHTA and CDR2 FQGNSA. The CDR3 runs to 12 residues. CDR3 sequence: CASSSGDYEQYF. CDR3 DNA (partial): TGTGCCAGCAGCTCAGGGGACTACGAG. Full variable domain (missing parts from reference TRBV7-2 and TRBJ2-7): GAGVSQSPSNKVTEKGKDVELRCDPISGHTALYWYRQSLGQGLEFLIYFQGNSAPDKSGLPSDRFSAERTGGSVSTLTIQRTQQEDSAVYLCASSSGDYEQYFGPGTRLTVT.

At least ten counts were recorded for this clone. The read gets to within 3 residues of the CDR3 end, and the germline J gene fills in the rest. The rearrangement links TRBV5-5 to TRBJ2-7; 8 nucleotides line up with TRBD1. V shed 4 bases, J shed 2 bases, and the junction held 5 bases outside the gene matches. CDR1 is SGHKS and CDR2 is YYEKEE in the germline V gene (reference sequence). The CDR3 is 14 amino acids. CDR3 DNA (partial): TGTGCCAGCAGCGGCGGGACAGGTGCCTACGAG. It is translated as CASSGGTGAYE. The CDR3 reads in full as CASSGGTGAYEQYF. Drawing the rest from reference TRBV5-5 and TRBJ2-7, the complete variable domain is DAGVTQSPTHLIKTRGQQVTLRCSPISGHKSVSWYQQVLGQGPQFIFQYYEKEERGRGNFPDRFSARQFPNYSSELNVNALLLGDSALYLCASSGGTGAYEQYFGPGTRLTVT.

This clone was found many times. The CDR3 is cut off 3 residues early in the read; its end comes from the germline J gene. The chain couples TRBV10-1 to TRBJ2-2, with TRBD1 matching 7 bases. V shed 0 bases, J shed 5 bases, and the junction held 6 bases outside the gene matches. The CDR3 has 16 residues. Germline CDR1 and CDR2: WNHNN and SYGVQD (reference sequence). The CDR3 bases that were read are TGCGCCAGCAGTGAGTCGTTGGGCAGGGGGACCGGGGAG. Its translation: CASSESLGRGTGE. The full CDR3 protein is CASSESLGRGTGELFF.

This clone occurred many times. The CDR3 end falls 3 residues outside the read, so it is completed with the germline J gene. V and J are TRBV6-2 or TRBV6-3 and TRBJ1-5, with D possibly matching TRBD1 (5 bases). The CDR3 spans 13 residues. Trimming took 2 bases from V and 6 from J, leaving 8 bases between them. Germline CDR1 MNHEY, CDR2 SVGEGT. CDR3: CASSYRGGQPQHF. The CDR3 bases that were read are TGTGCCAGCAGTTACAGGGGCGGTCAGCCC.

This clone was detected many times. The DNA ends 3 residues before the CDR3 does, and the rest of the CDR3 is filled in from the germline J gene. V is TRBV6-2 or TRBV6-3 and J is TRBJ2-3, with 9 positions matching TRBD1. V gave up 6 bases and J gave up 0 bases; unmatched junction bases: 4. CDR3 size: 15 residues. CDR1 MNHEY and CDR2 SVGEGT come from the germline V gene. The CDR3 DNA, read in part, is TGTGCCAGCAGCTTACAGGGGGCAAGCACAGATACG. Its translation is CASSLQGASTDT. In full, the CDR3 is CASSLQGASTDTQYF.

This clone was seen at least ten times. The CDR3 end falls 3 residues outside the read, so it is completed with the germline J gene. This rearrangement joins TRBV6-2 or TRBV6-3 to TRBJ1-5, with TRBD1 as a possible D gene (5 bases). The CDR3 is 14 amino acids. Trimming took off 6 bases at V and 4 bases at J, with 13 bases between the two ends. The V gene's germline CDR1 is MNHEY and CDR2 SVGEGT. The CDR3 DNA, read in part, is TGTGCCAGCAGACCGAGGGGTATGAATCAGCCC. Its protein is CASRPRGMNQP. From start to end, the CDR3 is CASRPRGMNQPQHF.

This clone was detected ten times or more. The CDR3 is cut off 3 residues early in the read; its end comes from the germline J gene. The chain carries TRBV7-3 and TRBJ2-3, with 11 bases lining up with TRBD2. Germline V gene lookup returns CDR1 SGHTA and CDR2 FQGTGA. V gave up 5 bases and J gave up 2 bases; unmatched junction bases: 6. The CDR3 spans 16 residues. The CDR3 DNA, read in part, is TGTGCCAGCAGCCTCCGACTAGCGGGGCACACAGATACG. Translating gives CASSLRLAGHTDT. The entire CDR3 sequence reads CASSLRLAGHTDTQYF.